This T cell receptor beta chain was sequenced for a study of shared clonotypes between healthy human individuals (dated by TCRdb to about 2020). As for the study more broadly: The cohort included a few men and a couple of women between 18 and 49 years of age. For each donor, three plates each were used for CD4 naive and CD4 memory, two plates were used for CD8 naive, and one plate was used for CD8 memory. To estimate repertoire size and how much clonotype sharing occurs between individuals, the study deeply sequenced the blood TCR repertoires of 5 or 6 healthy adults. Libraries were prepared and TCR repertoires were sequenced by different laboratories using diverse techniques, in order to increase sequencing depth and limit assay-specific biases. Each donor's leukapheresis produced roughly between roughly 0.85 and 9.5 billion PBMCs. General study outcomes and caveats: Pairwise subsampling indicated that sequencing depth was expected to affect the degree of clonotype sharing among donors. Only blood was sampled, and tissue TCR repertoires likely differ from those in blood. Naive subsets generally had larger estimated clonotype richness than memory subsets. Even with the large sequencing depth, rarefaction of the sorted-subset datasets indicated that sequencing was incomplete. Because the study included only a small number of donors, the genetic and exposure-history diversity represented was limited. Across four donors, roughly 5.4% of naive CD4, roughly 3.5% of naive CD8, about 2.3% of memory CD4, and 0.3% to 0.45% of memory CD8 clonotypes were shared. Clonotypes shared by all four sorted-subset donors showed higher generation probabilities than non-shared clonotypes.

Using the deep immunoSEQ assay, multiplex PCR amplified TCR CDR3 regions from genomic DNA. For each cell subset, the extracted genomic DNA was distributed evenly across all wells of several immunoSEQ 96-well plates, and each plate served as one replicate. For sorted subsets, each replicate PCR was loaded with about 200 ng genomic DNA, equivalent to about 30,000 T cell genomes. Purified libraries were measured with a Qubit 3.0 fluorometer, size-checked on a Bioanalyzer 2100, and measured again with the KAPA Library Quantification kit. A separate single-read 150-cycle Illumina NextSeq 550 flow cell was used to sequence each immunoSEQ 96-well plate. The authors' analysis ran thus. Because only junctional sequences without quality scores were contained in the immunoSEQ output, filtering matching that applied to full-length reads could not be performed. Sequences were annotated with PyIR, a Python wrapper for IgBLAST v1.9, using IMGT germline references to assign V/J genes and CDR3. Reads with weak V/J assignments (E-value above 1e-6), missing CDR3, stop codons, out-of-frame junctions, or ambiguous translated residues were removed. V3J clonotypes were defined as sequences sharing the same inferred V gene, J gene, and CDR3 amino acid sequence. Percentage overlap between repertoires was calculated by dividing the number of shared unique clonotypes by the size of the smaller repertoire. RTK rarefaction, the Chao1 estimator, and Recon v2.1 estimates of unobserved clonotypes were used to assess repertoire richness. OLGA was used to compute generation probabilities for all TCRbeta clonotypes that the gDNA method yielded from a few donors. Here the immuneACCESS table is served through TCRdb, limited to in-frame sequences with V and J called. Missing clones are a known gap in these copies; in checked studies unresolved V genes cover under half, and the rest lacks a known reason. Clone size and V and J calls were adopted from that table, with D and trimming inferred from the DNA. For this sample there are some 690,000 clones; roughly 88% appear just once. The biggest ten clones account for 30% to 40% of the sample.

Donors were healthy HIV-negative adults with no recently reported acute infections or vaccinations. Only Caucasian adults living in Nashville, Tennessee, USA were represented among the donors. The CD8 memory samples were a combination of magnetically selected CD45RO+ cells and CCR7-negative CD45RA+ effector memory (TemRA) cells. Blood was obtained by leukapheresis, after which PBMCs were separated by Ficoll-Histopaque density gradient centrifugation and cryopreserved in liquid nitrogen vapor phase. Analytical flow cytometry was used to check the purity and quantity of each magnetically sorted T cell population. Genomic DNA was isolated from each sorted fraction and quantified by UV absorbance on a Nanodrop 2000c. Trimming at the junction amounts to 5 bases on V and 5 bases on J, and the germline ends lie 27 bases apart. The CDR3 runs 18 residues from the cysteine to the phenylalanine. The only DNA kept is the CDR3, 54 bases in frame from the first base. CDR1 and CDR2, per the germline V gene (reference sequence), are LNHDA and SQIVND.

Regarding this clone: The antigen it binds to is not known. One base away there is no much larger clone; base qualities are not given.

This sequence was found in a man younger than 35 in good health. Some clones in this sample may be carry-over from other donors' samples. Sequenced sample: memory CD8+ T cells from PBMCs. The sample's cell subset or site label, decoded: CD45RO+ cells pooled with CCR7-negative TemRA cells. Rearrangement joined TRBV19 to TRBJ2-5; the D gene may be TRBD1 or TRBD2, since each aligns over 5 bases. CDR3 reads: CASSSHPAGTQDRETQYF. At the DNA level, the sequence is TGTGCCAGTAGTTCGCACCCCGCCGGGACGCAGGATCGGGAGACCCAGTACTTC.